The clone carrying this T cell receptor (beta chain) was seen a few times. Antigen: not known. The source of the sample is a study of T-cell memory formation after mild COVID-19. The overall study: TCR clusters largely stayed donor specific. The study, taken as a whole, reports: Still unconfirmed is whether the second-wave clones peaking on day 37 recognized SARS-CoV-2.

The 5'RACE method, run with constant-segment primers, produced TCR alpha and TCR beta cDNA libraries (carrying sample barcodes and UMIs). Each CDR3 protein is one row after TCRdb ran MiXCR on the 5' RACE reads. The sample carries approximately 290,000 distinct CDR3 sequences, 7% to 10% recorded once. There are 13 residues in the CDR3. Per the germline V gene, CDR1 is SGDLS and CDR2 is YYNGEE. The junction had 4 bases not matched to a gene; V was cut back by 5 bases and J by 4 bases. What was sequenced was PBMCs or a T cell subset sorted from them (not recorded which). This clonotype originated in a man between 18 and 35 years old who had mild COVID-19 (a few samples of this study predate the infection). Cell type and time point are not known. The V call is TRBV9, the J call TRBJ2-3, with 7 bases lining up with TRBD1. The CDR3 sequence is CASSTGVADTQYF. CDR3 sequence (DNA): TGTGCCAGCAGTACAGGGGTGGCAGATACGCAGTATTTT. Using reference TRBV9 and TRBJ2-3 for the parts outside the CDR3, the full variable domain is DSGVTQTPKHLITATGQRVTLRCSPRSGDLSVYWYQQSLDQGLQFLIQYYNGEERAKGNILERFSAQQFPDLHSELNLSSLELGDSALYFCASSTGVADTQYFGPGTRLTVL.